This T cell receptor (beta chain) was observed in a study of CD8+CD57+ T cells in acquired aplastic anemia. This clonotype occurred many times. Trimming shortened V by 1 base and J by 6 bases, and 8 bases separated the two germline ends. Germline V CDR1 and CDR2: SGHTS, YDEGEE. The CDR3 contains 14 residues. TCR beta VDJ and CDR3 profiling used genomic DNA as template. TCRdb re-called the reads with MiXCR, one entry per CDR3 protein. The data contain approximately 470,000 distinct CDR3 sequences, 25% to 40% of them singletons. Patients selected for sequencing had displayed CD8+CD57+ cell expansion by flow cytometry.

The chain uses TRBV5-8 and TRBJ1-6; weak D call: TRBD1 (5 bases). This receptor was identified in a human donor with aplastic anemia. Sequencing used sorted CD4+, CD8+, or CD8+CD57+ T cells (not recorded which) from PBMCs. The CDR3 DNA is TGTGCCAGCAGCTTGCAGGGCCCTAATTCACCCCTCCACTTT. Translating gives CASSLQGPNSPLHF.